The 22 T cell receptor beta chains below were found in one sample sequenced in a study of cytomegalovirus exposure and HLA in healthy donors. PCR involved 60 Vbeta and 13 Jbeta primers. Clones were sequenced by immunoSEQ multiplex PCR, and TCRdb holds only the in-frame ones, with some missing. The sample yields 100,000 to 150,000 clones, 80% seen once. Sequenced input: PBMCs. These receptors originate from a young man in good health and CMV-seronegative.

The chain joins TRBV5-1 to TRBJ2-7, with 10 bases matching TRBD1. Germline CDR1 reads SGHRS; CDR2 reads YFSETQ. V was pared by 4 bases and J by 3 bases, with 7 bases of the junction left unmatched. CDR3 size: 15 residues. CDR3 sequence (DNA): TGCGCCAGCAGCATAGGACAGGGGGTGGGCTACGAGCAGTACTTC. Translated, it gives CASSIGQGVGYEQYF.

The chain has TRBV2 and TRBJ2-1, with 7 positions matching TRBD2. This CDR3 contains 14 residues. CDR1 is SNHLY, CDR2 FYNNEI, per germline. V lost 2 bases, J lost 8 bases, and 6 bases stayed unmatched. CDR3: CASSEPGGSDEQFF. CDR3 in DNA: TGTGCCAGCAGTGAACCCGGGGGGTCCGATGAGCAGTTCTTC.

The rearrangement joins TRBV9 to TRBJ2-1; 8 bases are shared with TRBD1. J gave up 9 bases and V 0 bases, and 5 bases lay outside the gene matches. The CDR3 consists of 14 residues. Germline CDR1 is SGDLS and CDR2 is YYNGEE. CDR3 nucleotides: TGTGCCAGCAGCGTAGGGTCAGGGGGCGTTGAGCAGTTCTTC. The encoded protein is CASSVGSGGVEQFF.

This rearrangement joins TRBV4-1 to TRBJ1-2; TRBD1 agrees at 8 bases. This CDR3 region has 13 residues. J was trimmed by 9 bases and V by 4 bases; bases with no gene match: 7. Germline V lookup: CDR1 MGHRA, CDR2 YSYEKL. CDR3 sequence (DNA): TGCGCCAGCAGCCGGACAGGGTCTCTACGCTACACCTTC. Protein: CASSRTGSLRYTF.

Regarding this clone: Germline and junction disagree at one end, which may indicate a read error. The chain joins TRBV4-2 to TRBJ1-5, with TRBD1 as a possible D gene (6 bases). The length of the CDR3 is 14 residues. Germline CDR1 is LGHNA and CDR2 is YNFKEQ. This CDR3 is CASSQERGGQPQNF. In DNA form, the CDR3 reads TGTGCCAGCAGCCAAGAAAGGGGGGGTCAGCCCCAGAATTTT.

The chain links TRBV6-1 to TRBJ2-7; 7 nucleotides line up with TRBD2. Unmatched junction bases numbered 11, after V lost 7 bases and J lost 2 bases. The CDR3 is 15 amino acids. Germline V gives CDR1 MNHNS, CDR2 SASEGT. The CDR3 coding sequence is TGTGCCAGCATGACCCCCGGGACTAACGCCTACGAGCAGTACTTC. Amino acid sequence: CASMTPGTNAYEQYF.

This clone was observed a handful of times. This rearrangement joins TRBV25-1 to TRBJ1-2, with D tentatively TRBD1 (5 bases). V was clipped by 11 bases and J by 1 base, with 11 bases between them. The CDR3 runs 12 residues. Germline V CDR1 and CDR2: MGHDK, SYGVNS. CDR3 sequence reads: CACRGDNYGYTF. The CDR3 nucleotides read TGTGCCTGCCGGGGGGATAACTATGGCTACACCTTC.

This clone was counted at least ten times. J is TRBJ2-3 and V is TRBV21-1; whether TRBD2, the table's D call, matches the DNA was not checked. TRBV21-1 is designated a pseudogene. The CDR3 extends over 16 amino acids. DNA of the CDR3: TGTGCCAGCAGCCCCCATAGCGGGAGGGCGACAGATACGCAGTATTTT. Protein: CASSPHSGRATDTQYF.

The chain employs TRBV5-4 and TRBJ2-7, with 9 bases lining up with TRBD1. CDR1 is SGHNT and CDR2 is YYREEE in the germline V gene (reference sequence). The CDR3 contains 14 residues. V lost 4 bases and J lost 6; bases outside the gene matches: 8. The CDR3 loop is CASSPKMTGGEQYF. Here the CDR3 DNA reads TGTGCCAGCAGCCCAAAAATGACAGGGGGCGAGCAGTACTTC.

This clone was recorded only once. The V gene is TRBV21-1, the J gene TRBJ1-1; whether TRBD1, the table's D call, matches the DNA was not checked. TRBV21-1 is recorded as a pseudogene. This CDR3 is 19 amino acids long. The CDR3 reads CASSKALRGSHFIHTEAFF. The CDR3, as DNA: TGTGCCAGCAGCAAAGCGCTAAGGGGATCCCACTTTATTCACACTGAAGCTTTCTTT.

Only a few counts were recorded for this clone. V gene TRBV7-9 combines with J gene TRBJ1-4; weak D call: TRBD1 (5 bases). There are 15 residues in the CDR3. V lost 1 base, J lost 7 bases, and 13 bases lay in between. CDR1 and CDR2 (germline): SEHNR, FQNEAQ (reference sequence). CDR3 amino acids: CASSLGTWQTEKLFF. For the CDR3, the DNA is TGTGCCAGCAGCTTAGGGACATGGCAGACTGAAAAACTGTTTTTT.

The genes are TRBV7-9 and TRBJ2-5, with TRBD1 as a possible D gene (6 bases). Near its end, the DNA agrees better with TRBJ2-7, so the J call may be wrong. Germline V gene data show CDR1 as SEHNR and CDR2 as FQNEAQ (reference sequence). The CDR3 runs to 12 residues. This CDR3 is CAVVGQNYEQYF. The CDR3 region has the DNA TGTGCCGTAGTAGGACAGAACTACGAGCAGTACTTC.

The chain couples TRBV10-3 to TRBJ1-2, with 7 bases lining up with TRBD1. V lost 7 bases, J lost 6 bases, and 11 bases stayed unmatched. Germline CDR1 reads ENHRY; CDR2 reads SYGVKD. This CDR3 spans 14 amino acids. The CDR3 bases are TGTGCCATCACTCCCAGCGACAGGGATGATGGCTACACCTTC. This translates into CAITPSDRDDGYTF.

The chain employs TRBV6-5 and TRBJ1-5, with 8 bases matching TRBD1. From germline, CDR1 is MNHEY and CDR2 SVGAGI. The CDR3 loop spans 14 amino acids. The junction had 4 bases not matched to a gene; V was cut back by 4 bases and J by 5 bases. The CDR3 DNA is TGTGCCAGCAGTTTAGGACAGGGCGATCAGCCCCAGCATTTT. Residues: CASSLGQGDQPQHF.

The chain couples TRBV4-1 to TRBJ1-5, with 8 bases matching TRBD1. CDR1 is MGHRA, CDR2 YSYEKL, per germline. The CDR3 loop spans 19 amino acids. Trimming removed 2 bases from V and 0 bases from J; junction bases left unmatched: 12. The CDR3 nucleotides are TGCGCCAGCAGCCAACTCGTGGGACAGGACCTCTTTAGCAATCAGCCCCAGCATTTT. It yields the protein CASSQLVGQDLFSNQPQHF.

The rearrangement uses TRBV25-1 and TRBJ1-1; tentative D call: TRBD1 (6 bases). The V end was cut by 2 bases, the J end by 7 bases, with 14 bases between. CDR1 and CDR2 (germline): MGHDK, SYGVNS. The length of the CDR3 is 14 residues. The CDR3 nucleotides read TGTGCCAGCAGTGAACAGGGGAGAGAGGTTGAAGCTTTCTTT. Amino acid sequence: CASSEQGREVEAFF.

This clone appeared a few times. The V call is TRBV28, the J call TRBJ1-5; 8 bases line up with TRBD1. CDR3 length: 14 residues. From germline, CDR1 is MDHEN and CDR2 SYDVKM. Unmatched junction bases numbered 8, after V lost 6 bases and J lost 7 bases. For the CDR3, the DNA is TGTGCCAGCAGACGACAGGGGTCAATCCAGCCCCAGCATTTT. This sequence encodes CASRRQGSIQPQHF.

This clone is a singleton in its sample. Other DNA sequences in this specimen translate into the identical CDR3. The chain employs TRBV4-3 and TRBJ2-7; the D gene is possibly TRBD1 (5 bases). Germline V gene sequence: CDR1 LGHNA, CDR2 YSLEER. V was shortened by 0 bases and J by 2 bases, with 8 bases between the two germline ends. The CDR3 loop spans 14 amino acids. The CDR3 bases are TGCGCCAGCAGCCAAGACCAGGGAACCTACGAGCAGTACTTC. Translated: CASSQDQGTYEQYF.

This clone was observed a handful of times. This CDR3 is CASSFWTGGDQPQHF. The CDR3 nucleotides are TGTGCCAGCAGTTTTTGGACAGGGGGAGATCAGCCCCAGCATTTT. The chain carries TRBV28 and TRBJ1-5; 10 positions match TRBD1. Unmatched junction bases numbered 4, after V lost 3 bases and J lost 5 bases. This CDR3 is built from 15 residues. Germline V gives CDR1 MDHEN, CDR2 SYDVKM.

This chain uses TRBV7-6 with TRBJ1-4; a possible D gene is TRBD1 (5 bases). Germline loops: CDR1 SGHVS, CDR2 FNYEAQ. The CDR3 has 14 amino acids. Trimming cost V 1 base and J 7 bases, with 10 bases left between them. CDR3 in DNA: TGTGCCAGCAGCTTAGGGGGCTCGGTTGAAAAACTGTTTTTT. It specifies CASSLGGSVEKLFF.

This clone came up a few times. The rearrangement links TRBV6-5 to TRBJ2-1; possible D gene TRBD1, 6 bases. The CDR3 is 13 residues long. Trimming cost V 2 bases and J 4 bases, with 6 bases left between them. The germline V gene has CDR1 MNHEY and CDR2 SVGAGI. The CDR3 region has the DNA TGTGCCAGCAGTTACACAGGGTACAATGAGCAGTTCTTC. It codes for CASSYTGYNEQFF.

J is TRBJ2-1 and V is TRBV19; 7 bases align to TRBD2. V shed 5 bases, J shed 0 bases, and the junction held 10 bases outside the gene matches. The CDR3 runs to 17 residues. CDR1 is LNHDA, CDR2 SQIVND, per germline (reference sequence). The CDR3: CASSVAGVMGSYNEQFF. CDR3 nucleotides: TGTGCCAGTAGTGTGGCGGGAGTTATGGGCTCCTACAATGAGCAGTTCTTC. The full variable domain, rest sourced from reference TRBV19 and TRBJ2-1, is DGGITQSPKYLFRKEGQNVTLSCEQNLNHDAMYWYRQDPGQGLRLIYYSQIVNDFQKGDIAEGYSVSREKKESFPLTVTSAQKNPTAFYLCASSVAGVMGSYNEQFFGPGTRLTVL.